The text below deals with one TCR beta chain. This entry comes from a study of T cells expressing NK-cell markers. 5'RACE template switching built TCR beta cDNA with unique molecular identifiers. Following a re-call of the 5' RACE reads, TCRdb has one entry per CDR3 protein and lacks DNA. Its table lists 350,000 to 500,000 distinct CDR3 sequences. Sequencing was carried out using blood T cells: a sorted CD56 or NKG2C T cell subset, CD4+ or CD8+ T cells, or bulk PBMC T cells (not recorded which). The receptor was derived from a woman between 18 and 69 years old in good health.

The chain's CDR3 is CATSGSAGGPSMTQYF. The chain joins TRBV24-1 to TRBJ2-3; with no DNA, the TCRdb D assignment of TRBD2 cannot be verified. CDR3 length: 16 amino acids. CDR1 is KGHDR and CDR2 is SFDVKD in the germline V gene.